A selection of T cell receptor beta chains follows, all from one sample in a study of T cell responses to AZD1222 COVID-19 vaccine. Profiled with immunoSEQ multiplex PCR; TCRdb holds only in-frame clones, not every one. The data contain some 120,000 clones, about 90% of them singletons. The sample here was peripheral blood, taken on day 0 of AZD1222 vaccination. The origin of the receptors is an adult in good health. Each CDR3 is given with its conserved first and last residue. Fields, in order: V gene, J gene, D gene, clone size, CDR3 protein, CDR3 DNA. A D gene is named only where the DNA matches it firmly. The listing skips clone size in some rows; elsewhere it reads once, few, many or a size class.

TRBV3-1/TRBV3-2	TRBJ2-5	TRBD1	NA	CASSPWDREETQYF	TGTGCCAGCAGCCCCTGGGACAGAGAAGAGACCCAGTACTTC
TRBV7-8	TRBJ1-1	NA	NA	CASSTKRTTNTEAFF	TGTGCCAGCAGCACGAAGCGAACTACGAACACTGAAGCTTTCTTT
TRBV2	TRBJ1-1	NA	NA	CASSERGGGEAFF	TGTGCCAGCAGTGAACGGGGTGGAGGTGAAGCTTTCTTT
TRBV7-3	TRBJ1-2	NA	NA	CASSLTLGDGYTF	TGTGCCAGCAGCTTAACGCTCGGGGATGGCTACACCTTC
TRBV19	TRBJ1-3	NA	NA	CASTPGHSGNTIYF	TGTGCCAGTACCCCGGGACACTCTGGAAACACCATATATTTT
TRBV7-2	TRBJ1-5	NA	NA	CASSLEPSGNQPQHF	TGTGCCAGCAGCTTAGAACCCAGCGGCAATCAGCCCCAGCATTTT
TRBV19	TRBJ1-3	NA	NA	CASTPAPGRSGNTIYF	TGTGCCAGTACGCCCGCCCCAGGGCGCTCTGGAAACACCATATATTTT
TRBV18	TRBJ1-2	NA	NA	CASSPPSERGDGYTF	TGTGCCAGCTCACCACCGTCCGAACGGGGGGATGGCTACACCTTC
TRBV6-5	TRBJ2-1	TRBD2	NA	CASSLYGGAHDEQFF	TGTGCCAGCAGCCTATACGGGGGGGCCCACGATGAGCAGTTCTTC
TRBV4-3	TRBJ2-5	NA	NA	CASSKDRLWETQYF	TGCGCCAGCAGCAAAGACCGACTTTGGGAGACCCAGTACTTC
TRBV28	TRBJ1-1	TRBD1	NA	CASSGSTGGGTEAFF	TGTGCCAGCAGCGGATCGACAGGGGGAGGAACTGAAGCTTTCTTT
TRBV9	TRBJ2-5	NA	NA	CASSVGENQETQYF	TGTGCCAGCAGCGTAGGCGAGAACCAAGAGACCCAGTACTTC
TRBV7-2	TRBJ1-2	NA	NA	CASSFESQGYGYTF	TGTGCCAGCAGCTTTGAGTCACAGGGCTATGGCTACACCTTC
TRBV9	TRBJ2-3	NA	NA	CASSALEGASTDTQYF	TGTGCCAGCAGCGCGTTGGAGGGGGCGAGCACAGATACGCAGTATTTT
TRBV5-4	TRBJ1-1	TRBD1	NA	CASSRQGFAEAFF	TGTGCCAGCAGCAGACAGGGGTTCGCTGAAGCTTTCTTT
TRBV5-6	TRBJ2-7	NA	NA	CASSLIREIYEQYF	TGTGCCAGCAGCTTGATACGGGAGATCTACGAGCAGTACTTC
TRBV5-6	TRBJ1-5	TRBD1	NA	CASSFRPQGAKNQPQHF	TGTGCCAGCAGCTTCCGACCACAGGGGGCGAAAAATCAGCCCCAGCATTTT
TRBV7-8	TRBJ2-3	TRBD1	NA	CASSQGQGASIVGDTQYF	TGTGCCAGCAGCCAAGGACAGGGGGCGTCGATAGTTGGAGATACGCAGTATTTT
TRBV28	TRBJ2-1	NA	NA	CASRGASSYNEQFF	TGTGCCAGCAGGGGAGCGAGCTCCTACAATGAGCAGTTCTTC
TRBV5-4	TRBJ1-2	NA	NA	CASSLAIGQPSYGYTF	TGTGCCAGCAGCTTGGCCATTGGACAACCTAGCTATGGCTACACCTTC
TRBV5-4	TRBJ2-6	NA	NA	CASRRTGTRAGANVLTF	TGTGCCAGCAGGAGAACCGGGACCCGGGCTGGGGCCAACGTCCTGACTTTC
TRBV10-3	TRBJ1-2	NA	NA	CAISESPLYGYTF	TGTGCCATCAGTGAGTCGCCGCTCTATGGCTACACCTTC
TRBV14	TRBJ2-7	NA	NA	CASSLATGSSYEQYF	TGTGCCAGCAGCCTCGCAACGGGGAGCTCCTACGAGCAGTACTTC
TRBV6-2/TRBV6-3	TRBJ2-7	TRBD1	NA	CASSYSGTGDPYEQYF	TGTGCCAGCAGTTACTCGGGGACAGGGGACCCCTACGAGCAGTACTTC
TRBV9	TRBJ1-6	TRBD1	NA	CASSAQGSNNSPLHF	TGTGCCAGCAGCGCACAGGGGTCTAATAATTCACCCCTCCACTTT
TRBV5-4	TRBJ1-6	TRBD1	medium-sized	CASSWDRGNSPLHF	TGTGCCAGCAGCTGGGACAGGGGGAATTCACCCCTCCACTTT
TRBV5-1	TRBJ2-1	TRBD2	once	CASNGGTTHNEQFF	TGCGCCAGCAACGGAGGGACTACCCACAATGAGCAGTTCTTC
TRBV6-4	TRBJ2-1	TRBD2	NA	CASSDGERGGTVEQFF	TGTGCCAGCAGTGACGGAGAGCGGGGGGGCACGGTTGAGCAGTTCTTC
TRBV19	TRBJ1-5	TRBD1	NA	CASSRQGAFQPQHF	TGTGCCAGTAGTAGACAGGGGGCTTTTCAGCCCCAGCATTTT
TRBV28	TRBJ2-2	NA	NA	CASSPIGEANTGELFF	TGTGCCAGCAGTCCCATCGGGGAAGCGAACACCGGGGAGCTGTTTTTT
TRBV7-9	TRBJ1-3	NA	once	CASSLAQGNSGNTIYF	TGTGCCAGCAGCTTAGCGCAGGGCAACTCTGGAAACACCATATATTTT
TRBV7-2	TRBJ1-2	NA	NA	CASSSQGHRVYGYTF	TGTGCCAGCAGCTCGCAAGGGCACAGGGTCTATGGCTACACCTTC
TRBV7-6	TRBJ1-5	NA	NA	CASSLGFGGNQPQHF	TGTGCCAGCAGCTTGGGGTTTGGAGGCAATCAGCCCCAGCATTTT
TRBV5-4	TRBJ1-3	NA	NA	CASSLTGPSGNTIYF	TGTGCCAGCAGCTTGACAGGACCCTCTGGAAACACCATATATTTT
TRBV3-1/TRBV3-2	TRBJ2-7	NA	NA	CASSQNRAATYEQYF	TGTGCCAGCAGCCAAAACAGGGCGGCCACCTACGAGCAGTACTTC
TRBV6-2/TRBV6-3	TRBJ1-1	NA	NA	CASSYSGHLNTEAFF	TGTGCCAGCAGTTACTCGGGACACCTGAACACTGAAGCTTTCTTT
TRBV9	TRBJ1-5	TRBD1	once	CASSPRGDSNQPQHF	TGTGCCAGCAGCCCCAGGGGGGATAGCAATCAGCCCCAGCATTTT